The 9 T cell receptor beta chains given below trace back to one sample, sequenced in a study of shared clonotypes between healthy human individuals. The table came from immunoSEQ multiplex PCR; TCRdb's copy has only in-frame clones and leaves some out. The data hold roughly 2.2 million clones, with approximately 95% observed a single time. Specimen: naive CD4+ T cells from PBMCs. The subset denotes: CD45RA+ positively selected. The receptors shown here come from a man younger than 35 in good health. Some clones in this sample may be carry-over from other donors' samples.

The chain recombines TRBV6-1 with TRBJ1-5, with D maybe TRBD1 (6 bases). Germline V gene lookup returns CDR1 MNHNS and CDR2 SASEGT. V was shortened by 3 bases and J by 7 bases, with 19 bases between the two germline ends. This CDR3 has 16 residues. CDR3 sequence: CASSDPGQSSGQPQHF. DNA for the CDR3: TGTGCCAGCAGTGATCCCGGACAGAGCTCAGGGCAGCCCCAGCATTTT.

This sequence joins TRBV29-1 and TRBJ2-7, with TRBD2 as a possible D gene (6 bases). Germline loops: CDR1 SQVTM, CDR2 ANQGSEA. This CDR3 is built from 11 residues. In nucleotides, the CDR3 is TGCAACTCCCTCGGGGGCTACGAGCAGTACTTC. Translated, it gives CNSLGGYEQYF.

J is TRBJ2-7 and V is TRBV14; 9 bases agree with TRBD2. CDR1 is SGHDN and CDR2 is FVKESK in the germline V gene. The CDR3 extends over 17 amino acids. V dropped 1 base and J dropped 2; count of bases not matched to a gene: 9. The CDR3 nucleotides read TGTGCCAGCAGCCAAGTGCCGGGGGCGGGAGGGACCTACGAGCAGTACTTC. Amino acids: CASSQVPGAGGTYEQYF.

This sequence joins TRBV7-9 and TRBJ1-1, with D possibly being TRBD1 (5 bases). The CDR3 is made up of 12 amino acids. V lost 2 bases, J lost 9 bases, and 10 bases lay in between. In germline, CDR1 is SEHNR, CDR2 FQNEAQ (reference sequence). Here the CDR3 DNA reads TGTGCCAGCAGCTTAACGGAGGGGAAAGCTTTCTTT. Protein sequence: CASSLTEGKAFF.

The chain joins TRBV5-4 to TRBJ2-4, with D uncertain. Germline V gene lookup returns CDR1 SGHNT and CDR2 YYREEE (reference sequence). CDR3 size: 15 residues. Trimming stripped 3 bases from V and 1 base from J, with 11 bases between. The CDR3 protein is CASSSFTEAKNIQYF. As DNA, the CDR3 is TGTGCCAGCAGCTCATTTACGGAGGCCAAAAACATTCAGTACTTC.

CDR3 region: CASSLLAGGKSQPQHF. In nucleotides, the CDR3 is TGTGCCAGCAGTTTATTGGCAGGGGGAAAGAGTCAGCCCCAGCATTTT. The chain recombines TRBV28 with TRBJ1-5; TRBD1 agrees at 7 bases. Germline trimming cut 1 base from V and 6 bases from J; bases unmatched to any gene: 9. Germline V gene sequence: CDR1 MDHEN, CDR2 SYDVKM. CDR3 length: 16 residues.

Regarding this clone: The same CDR3 arises from other DNA sequences in this sample as well. The chain employs TRBV28 and TRBJ2-5, with 11 bases lining up with TRBD2. Germline CDR1 reads MDHEN; CDR2 reads SYDVKM. V trimming: 6 bases; J trimming: 1 base; junction bases outside the gene matches: 4. CDR3 length: 15 residues. CDR3 protein: CASSSGLAGQETQYF. CDR3 nucleotide sequence: TGTGCCAGCAGCTCTGGACTAGCGGGCCAAGAGACCCAGTACTTC.

This chain joins TRBV4-1 and TRBJ2-1; 8 bases are a match to TRBD2. The trim removed 4 bases at V and 9 bases at J, leaving 14 bases unmatched. Per the germline V gene, CDR1 is MGHRA and CDR2 is YSYEKL. The CDR3 loop spans 16 amino acids. CDR3 sequence: CASSLQTSGLRGEQFF. The CDR3 bases are TGCGCCAGCAGCCTTCAAACTAGCGGACTGAGGGGTGAGCAGTTCTTC.

The genes are TRBV13 and TRBJ1-2, with a tentative D call TRBD1 (6 bases). The germline V and J ends were trimmed by 4 bases and 4 bases, with 13 bases remaining between them. The CDR3 runs to 14 residues. The V gene's germline CDR1 is PRHDT and CDR2 FYEKMQ (reference sequence). CDR3 region: CASSWGAERYGYTF. CDR3 bases: TGTGCCAGCAGCTGGGGGGCGGAGCGCTATGGCTACACCTTC.